One sample yielded the 25 T cell receptor beta chains listed below, sequenced in a study of T cells in Graves' hyperthyroidism and ophthalmopathy. TCR beta CDR3 regions were amplified from RNA transcripts. First-round RT-PCR with HTBI primers amplified the TCR CDR3 region. In TCRdb, the multiplex PCR reads were re-called with MiXCR into one record per CDR3 protein. This sample carries about 720,000 distinct CDR3 sequences, under 20% of them seen once, and the ten largest clones take over 15%. Sequenced input: blood. These receptors all come from a woman between 50 and 59 years old with Graves' hyperthyroidism that later progressed to Graves' ophthalmopathy.

This clonotype was picked up a small number of times. V usage is TRBV27 and J usage is TRBJ2-5, with 8 bases identical to TRBD1. J lost 11 bases, V lost 4 bases, and 3 bases had no gene match. The CDR3 runs 11 residues. CDR1 and CDR2 (germline): MNHEY, SMNVEV (reference sequence). This CDR3 reads CASSSDRVQYF. The CDR3 DNA reads as TGTGCCAGCAGTTCGGACAGGGTTCAGTACTTC.

This clonotype has ten or more counts. This rearrangement joins TRBV12-3 or TRBV12-4 to TRBJ1-1, with D uncertain. V lost 3 bases to trimming and J lost 1 base, with 12 bases between them. This CDR3 comprises 15 residues. The CDR3 nucleotides are TGTGCCAGCAGTTTTAATCCGGGAAAGAACACTGAAGCTTTCTTT. This codes for CASSFNPGKNTEAFF.

This clonotype was counted ten times or more. V and J are TRBV20-1 and TRBJ1-5; the match to TRBD1 covers 10 bases. The CDR3 consists of 16 residues. V was clipped by 7 bases and J by 2 bases; unmatched bases: 11. Germline CDR1 is DFQATT and CDR2 is SNEGSKA (reference sequence). CDR3 loop: CSGYRTGGRGNQPQHF. CDR3 bases: TGCAGTGGCTATCGGACAGGGGGAAGAGGCAATCAGCCCCAGCATTTT.

Ten or more counts support this clonotype. The J gene is TRBJ1-2, the V gene TRBV27; D perhaps matches TRBD1 (6 bases). This CDR3 has 15 residues. Germline lookup yields CDR1 MNHEY and CDR2 SMNVEV (reference sequence). The V end lost 6 bases, the J end lost 2 bases, and 16 bases lay between the germline ends. The CDR3 DNA is TGTGCCAGCAGGGGGTCTGGGGGCGCAAACTATGGCTACACCTTC. Protein: CASRGSGGANYGYTF.

This chain joins TRBV18 and TRBJ1-5; a weak D match, TRBD1 (5 bases). The CDR3 runs to 15 residues. Trimming pared 2 bases from V and 5 bases from J, leaving 13 bases between. Germline V gene data show CDR1 as KGHSH and CDR2 as LQKENI. The CDR3 DNA reads as TGTGCCAGCTCACCATCCGGGGCCCATGATCAGCCCCAGCATTTT. As protein: CASSPSGAHDQPQHF. The full variable domain, in which reference TRBV18 and TRBJ1-5 provide the parts outside the CDR3, is NAGVMQNPRHLVRRRGQEARLRCSPMKGHSHVYWYRQLPEEGLKFMVYLQKENIIDESGMPKERFSAEFPKEGPSILRIQQVVRGDSAAYFCASSPSGAHDQPQHFGDGTRLSIL.

This clonotype has just a few counts. This chain links TRBV5-1 with TRBJ1-4; D may be TRBD1 (5 bases). Germline V gives CDR1 SGHRS, CDR2 YFSETQ. V was cut by 0 bases and J by 6 bases, with 15 bases left in between. The CDR3 spans 16 residues. The CDR3 bases are TGCGCCAGCAGCTTGGCCGGGGGAAACGGAGATGAAAAACTGTTTTTT. Its translation: CASSLAGGNGDEKLFF.

This clonotype was found many times. The CDR3 region has the DNA TGTGCCAGCAGCTTAGTACAGGACACAGATACGCAGTATTTT. It codes for CASSLVQDTDTQYF. This chain joins TRBV11-2 and TRBJ2-3; TRBD1 might be the D (5 bases). Germline lookup yields CDR1 SGHAT and CDR2 FQNNGV. CDR3 length equals 14 residues. Trimming took off 1 base at V and 2 bases at J, with 7 bases between the two ends.

The gene calls are TRBV2 and TRBJ2-2; 7 bases match TRBD1. The CDR3 is 15 residues long. Germline values: CDR1 SNHLY, CDR2 FYNNEI. V lost 6 bases to trimming and J lost 6 bases; unmatched junction nucleotides: 10. The CDR3 reads CASRGATGTPGELFF. The CDR3 nucleotides are TGTGCCAGCAGAGGGGCGACAGGGACGCCCGGGGAGCTGTTTTTT.

The V call is TRBV20-1, the J call TRBJ2-2, with TRBD2 as a possible D gene (6 bases). The germline CDR1 and CDR2 sequences are DFQATT and SNEGSKA (reference sequence). Trimming cost V 6 bases and J 8 bases, with 19 bases left between them. The length of the CDR3 is 14 residues. The CDR3 region is CSAAGTALRGELFF. The CDR3 DNA reads as TGCAGTGCCGCCGGGACTGCCTTGAGGGGGGAGCTGTTTTTT.

This clonotype has ten or more counts. CDR3 residues: CASSPEDVRYEQYF. The CDR3 DNA is TGTGCCAGCAGTCCAGAGGACGTGCGCTACGAGCAGTACTTC. The V call is TRBV6-2 or TRBV6-3, the J call TRBJ2-7; D gene uncertain. Germline V gives CDR1 MNHEY, CDR2 SVGEGT. The CDR3 runs 14 residues. Trimming removed 5 bases from V and 3 bases from J, with 14 bases in between.

This clonotype has a count of ten or more. The J gene is TRBJ1-5, the V gene TRBV12-3 or TRBV12-4; D unresolved. V lost 7 bases, J lost 3 bases, and 19 bases lay in between. The CDR3 is made up of 16 amino acids. The CDR3 spells CASTNLWADFNQPQHF. Here the CDR3 DNA reads TGTGCCAGCACCAATCTATGGGCAGACTTCAATCAGCCCCAGCATTTT.

This clonotype was picked up a small number of times. The rearrangement joins TRBV6-9 to TRBJ2-4; D uncertain. This CDR3 has 16 residues. Trimming left V 3 bases short and J 0 bases short, with 12 bases between. Germline CDR1 and CDR2: MNHGY and SVAAGI. CDR3 residues: CASSYTRAIAKNIQYF. As DNA, the CDR3 is TGTGCCAGCAGTTACACGCGCGCGATAGCCAAAAACATTCAGTACTTC.

The V and J genes are TRBV29-1 and TRBJ2-2, with D possibly called TRBD1 or TRBD2 (5 bases each). The germline V gene has CDR1 SQVTM and CDR2 ANQGSEA. Trimming stripped 3 bases from V and 2 bases from J, with 7 bases between. The CDR3 sequence is 13 residues long. The CDR3 sequence is CSVDGGNTGELFF. The CDR3, as DNA: TGCAGCGTTGATGGGGGTAACACCGGGGAGCTGTTTTTT.

This clonotype was observed many times. The chain uses TRBV5-1 and TRBJ2-1; D possibly corresponds to TRBD1 (6 bases). This CDR3 spans 16 amino acids. Trimming removed 0 bases from V and 1 base from J, with 11 bases in between. Germline V lookup: CDR1 SGHRS, CDR2 YFSETQ. CDR3 nucleotides: TGCGCCAGCAGCTTGGTCACCAGGGGATCCTACAATGAGCAGTTCTTC. This encodes CASSLVTRGSYNEQFF.

The chain recombines TRBV6-1 with TRBJ2-3, with D hard to call. V dropped 11 bases and J dropped 1 base, with 16 bases sitting between them. The CDR3 is made up of 14 amino acids. Germline V gives CDR1 MNHNS, CDR2 SASEGT. The CDR3 region has the DNA TGTGCCGCCTCTCTACGGTGCTGCACAGATACGCAGTATTTT. It specifies CAASLRCCTDTQYF.

This clonotype occurred many times. The chain uses TRBV3-1 and TRBJ1-1; no firm D call. Germline loops: CDR1 LGHDT, CDR2 YNNKEL (reference sequence). With 6 bases removed from V and 8 bases from J, the gap between germline ends came to 13 bases. The CDR3 covers 12 residues. As DNA, the CDR3 is TGTGCCAGCAGTCCTCCGATAGGGGAAGCTTTCTTT. Its protein is CASSPPIGEAFF.

The chain employs TRBV20-1 and TRBJ2-1; D is unclear. V was trimmed by 3 bases and J by 4 bases, leaving 7 bases between them. The CDR3 extends over 12 amino acids. The germline V gene encodes CDR1 DFQATT and CDR2 SNEGSKA (reference sequence). Written as DNA, the CDR3 is TGCAGTGCTAGCGAACTATACAATGAGCAGTTCTTC. Amino acid sequence: CSASELYNEQFF.

There are a few counts of this clonotype. The J gene is TRBJ1-2, the V gene TRBV29-1; no clear D. Deletions cut 4 bases from V and 4 bases from J, with 16 bases between. The CDR3 contains 14 residues. The germline CDR1 and CDR2 sequences are SQVTM and ANQGSEA. The chain's CDR3 is CSVGGSPWGYGYTF. As DNA, the CDR3 is TGCAGCGTTGGGGGATCTCCTTGGGGCTATGGCTACACCTTC.

This clonotype was seen ten or more times. The gene calls are TRBV7-6 and TRBJ1-2; the match to TRBD1 covers 10 bases. The V segment lost 5 bases and the J segment 7 bases; nucleotides outside the gene matches: 7. The CDR3 has 14 amino acids. Germline CDR1 reads SGHVS; CDR2 reads FNYEAQ. CDR3 protein: CASSLGQGEGGYTF. As DNA, the CDR3 is TGTGCCAGCAGCCTCGGACAGGGGGAGGGTGGCTACACCTTC.

V is TRBV29-1 and J is TRBJ2-1, with D perhaps TRBD2 (5 bases). The ends were cut back, 0 bases at V and 7 bases at J, with 19 bases in the middle. This CDR3 has 16 amino acids. Looked up from germline, CDR1 is SQVTM and CDR2 is ANQGSEA. CDR3 in amino acids: CSVEERVITGRNEQFF. The CDR3 DNA reads as TGCAGCGTTGAAGAGAGGGTGATAACGGGTAGGAATGAGCAGTTCTTC.

In its sample, this clonotype was seen many times. The V call is TRBV5-8, the J call TRBJ2-7; 8 nucleotides agree with TRBD1. Germline V CDR1 and CDR2: SGHTS, YDEGEE. V shed 0 bases and J 2 bases; nucleotides not matched to a gene: 4. The CDR3 is 15 residues long. The DNA of the CDR3 is TGTGCCAGCAGCTTGGGGACAGGGAAGACCTACGAGCAGTACTTC. This translates into CASSLGTGKTYEQYF.

This chain links TRBV6-8 with TRBJ1-1; 7 bases are a match to TRBD1. The CDR3 consists of 16 residues. After removal of 6 bases from V and 3 bases from J, the junction contained 13 bases not matched to a gene. Looked up from germline, CDR1 is MNHGY and CDR2 is SAAAGT. The CDR3 spells CASRPWTGRFDTEAFF. CDR3 bases: TGTGCCAGCAGGCCTTGGACAGGTCGGTTCGACACTGAAGCTTTCTTT.

This clonotype has just one count. The chain couples TRBV13 to TRBJ2-4; 8 bases match TRBD1. This CDR3 is 13 amino acids long. The germline CDR1 and CDR2 sequences are PRHDT and FYEKMQ (reference sequence). With 5 bases clipped from V and 7 bases from J, the junction kept 4 bases outside the gene matches. CDR3 sequence reads: CASSQGAENIQYF. The CDR3 region has the DNA TGTGCCAGCAGCCAGGGGGCAGAGAACATTCAGTACTTC.

This clonotype came up many times. This chain connects TRBV11-2 to TRBJ2-5, with a tentative D call TRBD1 (6 bases). Germline values: CDR1 SGHAT, CDR2 FQNNGV. Trimming took 6 bases from V and 2 from J, leaving 16 bases between them. This CDR3 has 15 amino acids. The CDR3 sequence is CASSFGQFGQETQYF. The CDR3 nucleotides are TGTGCCAGCAGTTTCGGACAGTTCGGTCAAGAGACCCAGTACTTC.

This clonotype was observed many times. V usage is TRBV27 and J usage is TRBJ1-2; weak D call: TRBD1 (6 bases). CDR1 is MNHEY and CDR2 is SMNVEV in the germline V gene (reference sequence). The CDR3 sequence is 18 residues long. Trimming removed 10 bases at V and 1 base at J, with 28 bases between. The CDR3 spells CATATRGGTGPGNYGYTF. The CDR3 nucleotides are TGTGCCACCGCTACCCGCGGAGGTACAGGGCCGGGTAACTATGGCTACACCTTC.